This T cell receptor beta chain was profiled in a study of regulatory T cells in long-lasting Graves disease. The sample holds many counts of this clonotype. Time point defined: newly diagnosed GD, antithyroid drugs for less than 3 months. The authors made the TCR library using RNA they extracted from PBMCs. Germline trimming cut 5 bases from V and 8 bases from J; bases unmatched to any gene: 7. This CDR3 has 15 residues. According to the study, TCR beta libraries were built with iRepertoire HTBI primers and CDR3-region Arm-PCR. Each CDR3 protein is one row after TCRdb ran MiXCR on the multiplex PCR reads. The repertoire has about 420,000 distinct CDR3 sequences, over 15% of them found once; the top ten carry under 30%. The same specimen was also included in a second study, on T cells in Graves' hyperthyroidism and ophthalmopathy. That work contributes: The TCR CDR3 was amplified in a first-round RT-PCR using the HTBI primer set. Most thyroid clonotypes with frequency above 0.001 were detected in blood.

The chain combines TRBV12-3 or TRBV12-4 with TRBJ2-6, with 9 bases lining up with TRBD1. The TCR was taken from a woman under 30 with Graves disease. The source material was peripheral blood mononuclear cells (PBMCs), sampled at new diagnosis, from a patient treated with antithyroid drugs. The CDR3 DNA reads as TGTGCCAGCAGTCCCAGACAGGGGGGTACCAACGTCCTGACTTTC. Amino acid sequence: CASSPRQGGTNVLTF.